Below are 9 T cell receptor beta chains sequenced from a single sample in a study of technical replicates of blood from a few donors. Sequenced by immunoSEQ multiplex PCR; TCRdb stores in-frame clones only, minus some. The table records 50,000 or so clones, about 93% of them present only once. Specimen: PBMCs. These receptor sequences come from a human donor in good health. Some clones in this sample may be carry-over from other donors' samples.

For the CDR3, the DNA is TGCGCCAGCAGCCGGTCTTCTAACACAGATACGCAGTATTTT. Its protein is CASSRSSNTDTQYF. V usage is TRBV4-3 and J usage is TRBJ2-3; no clear D gene. Trimming cost V 4 bases and J 2 bases, with 10 bases left between them. This CDR3 is built from 14 residues. Germline CDR1 and CDR2: LGHNA and YSLEER.

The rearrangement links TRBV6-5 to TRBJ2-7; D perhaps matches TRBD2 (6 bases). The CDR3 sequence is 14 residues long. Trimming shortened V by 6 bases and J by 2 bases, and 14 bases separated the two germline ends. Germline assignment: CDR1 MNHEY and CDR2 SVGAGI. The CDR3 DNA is TGTGCCAGCAGCGCGGGACCTGGGACCTACGAGCAGTACTTC. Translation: CASSAGPGTYEQYF.

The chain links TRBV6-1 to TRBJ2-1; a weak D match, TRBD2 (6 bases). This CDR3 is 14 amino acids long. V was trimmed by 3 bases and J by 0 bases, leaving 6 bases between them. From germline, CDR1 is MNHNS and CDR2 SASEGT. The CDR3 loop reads CASSETSSYNEQFF. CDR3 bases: TGTGCCAGCAGTGAGACTAGCTCCTACAATGAGCAGTTCTTC.

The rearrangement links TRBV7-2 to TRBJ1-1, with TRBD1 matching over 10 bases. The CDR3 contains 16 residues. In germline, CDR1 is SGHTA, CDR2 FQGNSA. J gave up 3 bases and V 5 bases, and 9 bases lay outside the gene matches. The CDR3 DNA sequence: TGTGCCAGCAGCCTGACCCCGGGACAGGGGCACACTGAAGCTTTCTTT. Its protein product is CASSLTPGQGHTEAFF.

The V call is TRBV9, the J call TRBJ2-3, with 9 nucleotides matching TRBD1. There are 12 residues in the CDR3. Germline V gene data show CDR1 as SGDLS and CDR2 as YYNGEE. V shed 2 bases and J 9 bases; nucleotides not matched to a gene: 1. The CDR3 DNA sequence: TGTGCCAGCAGCGTTACAGGGGGCACGCAGTATTTT. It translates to CASSVTGGTQYF.

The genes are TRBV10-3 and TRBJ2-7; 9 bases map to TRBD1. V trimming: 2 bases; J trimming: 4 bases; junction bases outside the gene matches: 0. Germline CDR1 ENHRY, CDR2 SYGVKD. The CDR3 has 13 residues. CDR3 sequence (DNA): TGTGCCATCAGTGAGGGACAGGGGTACGAGCAGTACTTC. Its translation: CAISEGQGYEQYF.

Here the CDR3 DNA reads TGTGCCAGCAGCTTAACCCTAGGTAGAGCCTACGAGCAGTACTTC. Its translation: CASSLTLGRAYEQYF. The V call is TRBV7-6, the J call TRBJ2-7; no reliable D call. CDR1 SGHVS and CDR2 FNYEAQ come from the germline V gene. V lost 2 bases, J lost 2 bases, and 13 bases lay in between. The CDR3 sequence is 15 residues long.

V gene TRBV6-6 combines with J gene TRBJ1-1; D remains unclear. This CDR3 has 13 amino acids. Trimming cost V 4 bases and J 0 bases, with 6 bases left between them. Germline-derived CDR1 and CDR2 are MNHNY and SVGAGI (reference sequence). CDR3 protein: CASSLRLNTEAFF. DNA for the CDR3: TGTGCCAGCAGTTTGAGGTTGAACACTGAAGCTTTCTTT.

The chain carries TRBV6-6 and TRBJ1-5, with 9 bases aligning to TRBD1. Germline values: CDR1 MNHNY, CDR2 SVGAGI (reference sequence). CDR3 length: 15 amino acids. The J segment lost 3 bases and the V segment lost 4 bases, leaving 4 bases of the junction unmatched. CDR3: CASSFGDRDNQPQHF. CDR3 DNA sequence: TGTGCCAGCAGTTTCGGGGACAGGGACAATCAGCCCCAGCATTTT.